The T cell receptor beta chain under discussion was sequenced for a study of shared clonotypes between healthy human individuals. Study-wide points: Clonotype sharing among donors was thought likely to change with sequencing depth. Approximately 5% of naive CD4 clonotypes were shared across a few donors. Genetic and exposure-history diversity was limited by the few donors.

This CDR3 contains 16 residues. The V gene's germline CDR1 is SGHTS and CDR2 YDEGEE. The V gene end was trimmed by 2 bases and the J gene end by 7 bases; junction bases not matched to a gene: 10. This clone was detected only a few times. What it binds is unknown. This table comes from immunoSEQ multiplex PCR, and its TCRdb copy is limited to in-frame clones, with some not included. The sample records around 1 million clones, 70% to 85% being singletons. What was sequenced was memory CD4+ T cells sorted from blood. Subset given: CD45RA-negative fraction. The TCR originated in a man between 18 and 29 years old in good health. The chain combines TRBV5-8 with TRBJ2-7, with 12 bases identical to TRBD1. DNA of the CDR3: TGTGCCAGCAGCTTTAACCCGGGACAGGGGGCGAGGGAGCAGTACTTC. Protein: CASSFNPGQGAREQYF.